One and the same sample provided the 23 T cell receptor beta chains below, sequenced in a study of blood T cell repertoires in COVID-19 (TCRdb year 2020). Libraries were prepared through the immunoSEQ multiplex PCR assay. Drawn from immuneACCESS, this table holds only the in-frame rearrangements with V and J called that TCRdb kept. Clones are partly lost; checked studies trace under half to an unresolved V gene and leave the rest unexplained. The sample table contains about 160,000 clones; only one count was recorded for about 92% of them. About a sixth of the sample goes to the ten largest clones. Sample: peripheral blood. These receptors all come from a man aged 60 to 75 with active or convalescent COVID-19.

The CDR3 loop reads CSVKGLVSYNEQFF. For the CDR3, the DNA is TGCAGCGTAAAGGGGCTGGTCTCCTACAATGAGCAGTTCTTC. This chain joins TRBV29-1 and TRBJ2-1, with D tentatively TRBD1 (5 bases). The CDR3 contains 14 residues. The germline V and J ends were trimmed by 6 bases and 0 bases, with 12 bases remaining between them. Per the germline V gene, CDR1 is SQVTM and CDR2 is ANQGSEA.

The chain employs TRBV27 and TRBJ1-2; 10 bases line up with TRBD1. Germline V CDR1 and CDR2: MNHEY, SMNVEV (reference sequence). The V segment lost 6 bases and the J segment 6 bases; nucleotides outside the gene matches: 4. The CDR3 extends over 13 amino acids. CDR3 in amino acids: CASSQGQGNGYTF. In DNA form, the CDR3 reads TGTGCCAGCAGCCAGGGACAGGGGAATGGCTACACCTTC.

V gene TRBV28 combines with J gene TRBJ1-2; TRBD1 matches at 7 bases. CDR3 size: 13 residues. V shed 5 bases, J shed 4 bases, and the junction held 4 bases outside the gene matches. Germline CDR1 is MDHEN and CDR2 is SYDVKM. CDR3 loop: CASSRGTVYGYTF. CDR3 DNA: TGTGCCAGCAGTAGGGGGACAGTCTATGGCTACACCTTC.

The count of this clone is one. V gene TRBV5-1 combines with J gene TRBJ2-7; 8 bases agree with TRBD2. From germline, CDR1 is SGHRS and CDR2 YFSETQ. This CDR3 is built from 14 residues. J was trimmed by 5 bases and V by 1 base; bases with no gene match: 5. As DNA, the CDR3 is TGCGCCAGCAGCTTGATGGCGGGGGGCGACGAGCAGTACTTC. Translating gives CASSLMAGGDEQYF. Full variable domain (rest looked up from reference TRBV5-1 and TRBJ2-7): KAGVTQTPRYLIKTRGQQVTLSCSPISGHRSVSWYQQTPGQGLQFLFEYFSETQRNKGNFPGRFSGRQFSNSRSEMNVSTLELGDSALYLCASSLMAGGDEQYFGPGTRLTVT.

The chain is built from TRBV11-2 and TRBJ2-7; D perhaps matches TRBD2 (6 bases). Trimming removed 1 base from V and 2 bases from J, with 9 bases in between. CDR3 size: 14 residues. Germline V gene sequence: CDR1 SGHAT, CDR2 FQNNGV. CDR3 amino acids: CASSLVGGTYEQYF. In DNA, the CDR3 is TGTGCCAGCAGCTTAGTCGGCGGGACCTACGAGCAGTACTTC.

The CDR3 is CASSFQSGLLAGGGELFF. CDR3 coding DNA: TGTGCCAGCAGCTTCCAGTCGGGACTACTAGCGGGAGGCGGGGAGCTGTTTTTT. The rearrangement links TRBV7-2 to TRBJ2-2, with 12 nucleotides matching TRBD2. Germline V gives CDR1 SGHTA, CDR2 FQGNSA. Trimming at V came to 3 bases and at J to 7 bases, leaving 12 bases not matched to a gene. The CDR3 consists of 18 residues.

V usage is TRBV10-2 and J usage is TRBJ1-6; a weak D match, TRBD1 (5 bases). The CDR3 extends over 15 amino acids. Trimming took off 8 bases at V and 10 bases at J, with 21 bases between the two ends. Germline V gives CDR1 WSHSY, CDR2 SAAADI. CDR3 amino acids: CASLGEGAQASPLHF. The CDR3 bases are TGCGCCAGCTTAGGCGAAGGGGCCCAGGCGTCACCCCTCCACTTT.

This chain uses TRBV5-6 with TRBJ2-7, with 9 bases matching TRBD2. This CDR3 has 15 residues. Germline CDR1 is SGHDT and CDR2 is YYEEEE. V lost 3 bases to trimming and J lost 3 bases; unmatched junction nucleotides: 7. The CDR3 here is CASSYLLAGYYEQYF. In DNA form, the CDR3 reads TGTGCCAGCAGCTACCTTCTAGCGGGATACTACGAGCAGTACTTC.

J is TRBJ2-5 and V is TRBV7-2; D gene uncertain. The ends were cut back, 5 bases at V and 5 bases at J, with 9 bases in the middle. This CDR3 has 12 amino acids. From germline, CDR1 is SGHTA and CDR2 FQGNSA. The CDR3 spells CASSLTLETQYF. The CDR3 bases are TGTGCCAGCAGCCTAACTCTTGAGACCCAGTACTTC.

The CDR3 DNA follows: TGTGCCAGCAGTTCCCGACAGGGGTCAGGGGGCTACACCTTC. It codes for CASSSRQGSGGYTF. V usage is TRBV6-5 and J usage is TRBJ1-2; 8 positions agree with TRBD1. The trim removed 4 bases at V and 8 bases at J, leaving 9 bases unmatched. Germline V gene data show CDR1 as MNHEY and CDR2 as SVGAGI. The CDR3 is 14 residues long.

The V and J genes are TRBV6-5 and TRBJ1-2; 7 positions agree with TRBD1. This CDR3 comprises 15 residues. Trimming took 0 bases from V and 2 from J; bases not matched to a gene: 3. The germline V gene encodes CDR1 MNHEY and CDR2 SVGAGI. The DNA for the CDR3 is TGTGCCAGCAGTTACTCTGCCAGGGGGAACTATGGCTACACCTTC. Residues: CASSYSARGNYGYTF.

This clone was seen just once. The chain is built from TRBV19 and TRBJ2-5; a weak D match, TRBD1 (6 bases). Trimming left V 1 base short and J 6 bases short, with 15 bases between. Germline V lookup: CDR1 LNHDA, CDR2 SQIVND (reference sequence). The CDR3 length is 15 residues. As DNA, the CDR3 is TGTGCCAGTAGTATAGCCCCGAGGGGGTGGCAGACCCAGTACTTC. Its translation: CASSIAPRGWQTQYF.

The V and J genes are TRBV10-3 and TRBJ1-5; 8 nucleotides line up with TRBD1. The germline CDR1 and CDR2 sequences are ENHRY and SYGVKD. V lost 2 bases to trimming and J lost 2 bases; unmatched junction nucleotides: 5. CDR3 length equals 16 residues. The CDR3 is CAISEGRGRGNQPQHF. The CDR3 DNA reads TGTGCCATCAGTGAGGGCAGGGGGCGAGGCAATCAGCCCCAGCATTTT.

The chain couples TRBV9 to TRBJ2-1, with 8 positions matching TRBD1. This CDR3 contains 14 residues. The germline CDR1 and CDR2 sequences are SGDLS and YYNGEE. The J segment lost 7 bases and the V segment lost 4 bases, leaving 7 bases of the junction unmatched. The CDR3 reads CASSPRTGMNEQFF. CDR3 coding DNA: TGTGCCAGCAGCCCACGGACAGGGATGAATGAGCAGTTCTTC.

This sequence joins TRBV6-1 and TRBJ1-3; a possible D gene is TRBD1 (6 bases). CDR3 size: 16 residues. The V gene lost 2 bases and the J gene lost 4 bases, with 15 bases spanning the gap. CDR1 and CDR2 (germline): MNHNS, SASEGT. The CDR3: CASSERAGGQGNTIYF. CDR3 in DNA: TGTGCCAGCAGTGAACGGGCGGGGGGGCAAGGAAACACCATATATTTT.

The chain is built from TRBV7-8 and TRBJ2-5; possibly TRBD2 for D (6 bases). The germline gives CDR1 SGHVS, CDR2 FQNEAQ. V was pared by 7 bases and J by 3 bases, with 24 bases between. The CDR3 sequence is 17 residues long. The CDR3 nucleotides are TGTGCCAGCACGCTCGCTCGGTCCTTGGCGGGAAAAGAGACCCAGTACTTC. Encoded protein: CASTLARSLAGKETQYF.

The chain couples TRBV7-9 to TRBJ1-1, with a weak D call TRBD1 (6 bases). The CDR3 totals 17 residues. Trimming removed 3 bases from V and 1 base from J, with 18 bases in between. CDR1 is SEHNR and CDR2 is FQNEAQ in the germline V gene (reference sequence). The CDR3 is CASSFSSPGGANTEAFF. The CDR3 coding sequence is TGTGCCAGCAGCTTCTCCAGTCCCGGGGGGGCGAACACTGAAGCTTTCTTT.

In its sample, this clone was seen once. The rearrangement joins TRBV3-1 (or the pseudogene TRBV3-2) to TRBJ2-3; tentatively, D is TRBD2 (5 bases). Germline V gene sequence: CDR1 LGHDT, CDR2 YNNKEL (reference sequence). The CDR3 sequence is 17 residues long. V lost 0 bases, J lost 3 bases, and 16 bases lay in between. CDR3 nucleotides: TGTGCCAGCAGCCAAGATGTCGGGGTTGGCATAACAGATACGCAGTATTTT. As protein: CASSQDVGVGITDTQYF.

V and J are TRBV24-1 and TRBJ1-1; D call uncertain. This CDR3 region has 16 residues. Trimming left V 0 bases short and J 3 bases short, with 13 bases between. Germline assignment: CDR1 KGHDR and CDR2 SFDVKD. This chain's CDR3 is CATSDLHGGPDTEAFF. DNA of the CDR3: TGTGCCACCAGTGATTTGCACGGAGGCCCCGACACTGAAGCTTTCTTT.

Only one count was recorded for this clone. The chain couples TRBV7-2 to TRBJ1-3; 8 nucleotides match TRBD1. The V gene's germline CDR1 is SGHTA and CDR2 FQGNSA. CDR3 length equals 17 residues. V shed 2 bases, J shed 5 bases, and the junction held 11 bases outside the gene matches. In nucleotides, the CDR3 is TGTGCCAGCAGCTTACGGCAGACAGGGGTTGCTAGAAACACCATATATTTT. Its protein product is CASSLRQTGVARNTIYF.

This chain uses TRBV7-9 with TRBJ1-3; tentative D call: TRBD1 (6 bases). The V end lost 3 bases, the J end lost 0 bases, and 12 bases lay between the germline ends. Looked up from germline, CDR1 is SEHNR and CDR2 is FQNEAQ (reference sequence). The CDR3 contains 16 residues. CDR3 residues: CASSFYRDHSGNTIYF. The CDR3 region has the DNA TGTGCCAGCAGCTTCTACAGGGATCACTCTGGAAACACCATATATTTT.

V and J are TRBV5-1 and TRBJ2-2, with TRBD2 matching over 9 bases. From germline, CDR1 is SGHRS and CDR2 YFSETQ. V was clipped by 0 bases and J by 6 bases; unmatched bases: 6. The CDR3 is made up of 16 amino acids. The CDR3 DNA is TGCGCCAGCAGCTTGGGATCTAGCGGGGTTTCCGGGGAGCTGTTTTTT. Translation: CASSLGSSGVSGELFF.

The CDR3 region is CASSTVDYSGNTIYF. The CDR3 nucleotides are TGTGCCAGTAGTACAGTGGACTACTCTGGAAACACCATATATTTT. V is TRBV19 and J is TRBJ1-3; D is undetermined. CDR3 length: 15 residues. V lost 4 bases to trimming and J lost 0 bases, with 10 bases between them. Germline loops: CDR1 LNHDA, CDR2 SQIVND (reference sequence).